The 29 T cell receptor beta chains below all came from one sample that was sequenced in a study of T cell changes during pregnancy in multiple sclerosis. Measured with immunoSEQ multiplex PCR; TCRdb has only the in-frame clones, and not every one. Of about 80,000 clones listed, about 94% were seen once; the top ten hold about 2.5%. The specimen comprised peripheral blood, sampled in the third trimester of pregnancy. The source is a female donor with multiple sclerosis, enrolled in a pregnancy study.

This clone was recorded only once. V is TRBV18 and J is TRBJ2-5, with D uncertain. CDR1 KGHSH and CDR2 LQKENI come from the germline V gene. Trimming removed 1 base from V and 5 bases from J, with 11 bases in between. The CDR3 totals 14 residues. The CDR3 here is CASSPLGVMETQYF. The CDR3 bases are TGTGCCAGCTCACCACTAGGAGTAATGGAGACCCAGTACTTC.

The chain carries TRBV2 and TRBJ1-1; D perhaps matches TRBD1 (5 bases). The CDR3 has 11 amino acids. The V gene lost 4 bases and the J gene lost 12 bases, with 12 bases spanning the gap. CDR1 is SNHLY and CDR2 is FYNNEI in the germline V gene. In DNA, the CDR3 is TGTGCCAGCAGTGGAACAAGGGGAACTTTCTTT. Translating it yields CASSGTRGTFF.

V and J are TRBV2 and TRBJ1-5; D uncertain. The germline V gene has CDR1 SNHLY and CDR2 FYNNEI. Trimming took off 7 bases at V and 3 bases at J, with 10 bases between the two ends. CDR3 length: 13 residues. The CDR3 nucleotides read TGTGCCAGCAAGATCAGTCTCAATCAGCCCCAGCATTTT. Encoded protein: CASKISLNQPQHF.

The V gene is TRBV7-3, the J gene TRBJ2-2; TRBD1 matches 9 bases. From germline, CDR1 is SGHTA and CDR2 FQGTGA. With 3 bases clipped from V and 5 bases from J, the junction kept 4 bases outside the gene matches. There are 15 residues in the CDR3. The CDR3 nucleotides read TGTGCCAGCAGCTTGGGGACAGGGAGGACCGGGGAGCTGTTTTTT. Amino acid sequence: CASSLGTGRTGELFF.

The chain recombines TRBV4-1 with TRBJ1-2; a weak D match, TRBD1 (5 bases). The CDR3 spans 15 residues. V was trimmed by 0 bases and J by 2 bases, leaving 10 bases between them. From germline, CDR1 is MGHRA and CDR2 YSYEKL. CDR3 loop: CASSQESPGNYGYTF. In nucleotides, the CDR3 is TGCGCCAGCAGCCAAGAATCCCCAGGGAACTATGGCTACACCTTC.

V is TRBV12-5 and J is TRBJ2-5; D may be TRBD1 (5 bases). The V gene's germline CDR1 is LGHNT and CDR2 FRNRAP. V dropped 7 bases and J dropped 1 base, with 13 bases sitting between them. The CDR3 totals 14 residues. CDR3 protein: CASAPWGSQETQYF. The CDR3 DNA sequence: TGTGCTAGTGCCCCCTGGGGCAGCCAAGAGACCCAGTACTTC.

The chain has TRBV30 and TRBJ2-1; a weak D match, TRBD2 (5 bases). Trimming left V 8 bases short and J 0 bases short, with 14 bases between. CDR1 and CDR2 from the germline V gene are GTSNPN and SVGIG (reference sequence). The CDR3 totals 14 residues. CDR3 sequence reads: CAPHGVYSYNEQFF. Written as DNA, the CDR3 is TGTGCCCCTCACGGGGTCTACTCCTACAATGAGCAGTTCTTC.

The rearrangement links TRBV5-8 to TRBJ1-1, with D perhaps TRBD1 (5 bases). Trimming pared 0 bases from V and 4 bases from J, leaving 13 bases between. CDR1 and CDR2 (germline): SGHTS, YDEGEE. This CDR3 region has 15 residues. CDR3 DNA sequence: TGTGCCAGCAGCTTGGCCGGCGGGGGAGGCACTGAAGCTTTCTTT. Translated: CASSLAGGGGTEAFF.

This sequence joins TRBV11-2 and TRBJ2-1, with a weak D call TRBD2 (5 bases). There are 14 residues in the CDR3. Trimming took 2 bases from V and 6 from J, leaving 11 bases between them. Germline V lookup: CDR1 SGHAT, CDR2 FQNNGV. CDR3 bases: TGTGCCAGCAGCTTATCCGGGGTCCCCAATGAGCAGTTCTTC. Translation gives CASSLSGVPNEQFF.

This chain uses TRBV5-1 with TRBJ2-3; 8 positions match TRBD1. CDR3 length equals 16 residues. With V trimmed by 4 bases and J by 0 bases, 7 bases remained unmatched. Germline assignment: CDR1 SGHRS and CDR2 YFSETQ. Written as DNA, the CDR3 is TGCGCCAGCAGCCCGGACAGGGCTGGGAGCACAGATACGCAGTATTTT. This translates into CASSPDRAGSTDTQYF.

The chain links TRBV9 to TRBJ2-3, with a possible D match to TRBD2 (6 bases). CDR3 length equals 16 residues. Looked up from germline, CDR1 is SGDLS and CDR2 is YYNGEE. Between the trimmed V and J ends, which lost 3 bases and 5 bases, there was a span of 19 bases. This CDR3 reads CASSADGGRLGDTQYF. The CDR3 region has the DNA TGTGCCAGCAGCGCAGATGGGGGGAGACTAGGAGATACGCAGTATTTT. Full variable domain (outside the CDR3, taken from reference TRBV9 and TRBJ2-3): DSGVTQTPKHLITATGQRVTLRCSPRSGDLSVYWYQQSLDQGLQFLIQYYNGEERAKGNILERFSAQQFPDLHSELNLSSLELGDSALYFCASSADGGRLGDTQYFGPGTRLTVL.

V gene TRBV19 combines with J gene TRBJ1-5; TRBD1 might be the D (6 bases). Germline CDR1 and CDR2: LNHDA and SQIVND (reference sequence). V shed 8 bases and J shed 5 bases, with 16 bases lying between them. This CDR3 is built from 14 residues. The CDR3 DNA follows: TGTGCCAGTGCAACTTGGACAGACTATCAGCCCCAGCATTTT. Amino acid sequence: CASATWTDYQPQHF.

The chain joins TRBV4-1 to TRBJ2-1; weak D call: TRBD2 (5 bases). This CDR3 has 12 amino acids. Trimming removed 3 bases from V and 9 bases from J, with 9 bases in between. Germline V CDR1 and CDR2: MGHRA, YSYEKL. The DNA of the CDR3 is TGCGCCAGCAGCCAGGCTCGGGGTGAGCAGTTCTTC. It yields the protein CASSQARGEQFF.

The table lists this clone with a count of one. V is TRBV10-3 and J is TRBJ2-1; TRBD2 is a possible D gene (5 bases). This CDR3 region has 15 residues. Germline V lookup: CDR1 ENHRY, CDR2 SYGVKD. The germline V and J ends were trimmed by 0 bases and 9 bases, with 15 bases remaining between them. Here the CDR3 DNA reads TGTGCCATCAGTGAGTCGAATTCGGGGTCGGGTGAGCAGTTCTTC. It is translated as CAISESNSGSGEQFF.

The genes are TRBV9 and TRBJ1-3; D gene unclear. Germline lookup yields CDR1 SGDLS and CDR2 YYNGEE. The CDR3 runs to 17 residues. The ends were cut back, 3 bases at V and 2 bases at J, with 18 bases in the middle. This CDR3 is CASSARAERYPGNTIYF. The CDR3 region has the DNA TGTGCCAGCAGCGCCAGAGCCGAGCGATACCCTGGAAACACCATATATTTT.

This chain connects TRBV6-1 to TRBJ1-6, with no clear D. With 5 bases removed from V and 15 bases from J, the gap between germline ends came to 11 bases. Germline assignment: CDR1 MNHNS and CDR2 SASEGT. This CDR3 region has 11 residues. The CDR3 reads CASSPRKLLHF. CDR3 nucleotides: TGTGCCAGCAGTCCGAGGAAGCTCCTCCACTTT.

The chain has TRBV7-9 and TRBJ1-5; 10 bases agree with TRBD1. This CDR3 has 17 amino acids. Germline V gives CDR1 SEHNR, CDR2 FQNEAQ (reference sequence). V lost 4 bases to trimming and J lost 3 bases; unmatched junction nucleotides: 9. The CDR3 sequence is CASSSIVGTGVNQPQHF. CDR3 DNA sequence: TGTGCCAGCAGCTCGATCGTCGGGACAGGGGTCAATCAGCCCCAGCATTTT.

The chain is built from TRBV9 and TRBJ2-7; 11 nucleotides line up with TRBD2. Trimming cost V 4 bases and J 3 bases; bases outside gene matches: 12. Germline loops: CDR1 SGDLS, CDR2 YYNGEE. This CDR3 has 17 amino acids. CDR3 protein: CASSPGVAGGRVYEQYF. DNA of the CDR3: TGTGCCAGCAGCCCCGGGGTAGCGGGGGGGAGAGTCTACGAGCAGTACTTC.

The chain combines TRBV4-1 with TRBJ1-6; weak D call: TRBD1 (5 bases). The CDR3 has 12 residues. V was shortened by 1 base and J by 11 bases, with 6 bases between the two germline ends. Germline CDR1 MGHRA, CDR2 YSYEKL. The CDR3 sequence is CASSQVGPPLHF. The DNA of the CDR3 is TGCGCCAGCAGCCAAGTGGGGCCACCCCTCCACTTT.

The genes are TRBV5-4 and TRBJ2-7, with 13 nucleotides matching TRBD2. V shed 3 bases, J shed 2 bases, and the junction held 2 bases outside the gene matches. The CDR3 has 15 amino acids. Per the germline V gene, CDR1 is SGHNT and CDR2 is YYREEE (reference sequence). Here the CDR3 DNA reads TGTGCCAGCAGCTCCGGACTAGCGGGAGCCTACGAGCAGTACTTC. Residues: CASSSGLAGAYEQYF.

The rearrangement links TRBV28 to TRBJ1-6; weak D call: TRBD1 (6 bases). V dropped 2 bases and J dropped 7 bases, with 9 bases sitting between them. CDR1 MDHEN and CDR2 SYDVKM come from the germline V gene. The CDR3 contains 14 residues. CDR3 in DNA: TGTGCCAGCAGTTTAGCAGGGGCCAATTCACCCCTCCACTTT. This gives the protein CASSLAGANSPLHF. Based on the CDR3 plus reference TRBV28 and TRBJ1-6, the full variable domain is DVKVTQSSRYLVKRTGEKVFLECVQDMDHENMFWYRQDPGLGLRLIYFSYDVKMKEKGDIPEGYSVSREKKERFSLILESASTNQTSMYLCASSLAGANSPLHFGNGTRLTVT.

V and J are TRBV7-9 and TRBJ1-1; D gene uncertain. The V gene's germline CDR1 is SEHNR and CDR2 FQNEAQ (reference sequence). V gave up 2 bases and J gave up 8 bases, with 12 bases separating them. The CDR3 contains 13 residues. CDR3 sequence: CASSLSTSAEAFF. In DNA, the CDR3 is TGTGCCAGCAGCTTAAGCACTTCCGCCGAAGCTTTCTTT.

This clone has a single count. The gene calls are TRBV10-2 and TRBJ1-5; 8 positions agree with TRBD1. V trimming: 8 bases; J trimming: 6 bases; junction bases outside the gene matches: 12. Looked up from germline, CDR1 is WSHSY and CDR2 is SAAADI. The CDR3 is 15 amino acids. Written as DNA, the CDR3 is TGCGCCAGCGGGGGAGACAGGGGAACCGGTCAGCCCCAGCATTTT. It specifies CASGGDRGTGQPQHF.

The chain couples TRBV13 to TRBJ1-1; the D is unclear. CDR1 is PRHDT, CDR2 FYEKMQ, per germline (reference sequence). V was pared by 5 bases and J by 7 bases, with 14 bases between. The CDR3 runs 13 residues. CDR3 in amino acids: CASSLSASGEAFF. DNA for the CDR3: TGTGCCAGCAGCCTATCGGCTTCAGGTGAAGCTTTCTTT.

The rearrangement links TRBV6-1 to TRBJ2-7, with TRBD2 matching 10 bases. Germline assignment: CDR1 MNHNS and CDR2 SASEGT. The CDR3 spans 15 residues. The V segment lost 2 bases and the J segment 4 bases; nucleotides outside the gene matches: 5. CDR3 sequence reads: CASSETAGGLYEQYF. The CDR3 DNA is TGTGCCAGCAGTGAAACAGCGGGGGGGCTTTACGAGCAGTACTTC.

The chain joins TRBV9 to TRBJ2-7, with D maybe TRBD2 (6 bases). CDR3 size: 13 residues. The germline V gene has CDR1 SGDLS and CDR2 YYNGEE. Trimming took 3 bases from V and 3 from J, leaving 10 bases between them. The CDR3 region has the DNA TGTGCCAGCAGCGCGGGGGACGGCTACGAGCAGTACTTC. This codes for CASSAGDGYEQYF. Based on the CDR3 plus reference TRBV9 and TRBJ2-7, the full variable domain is DSGVTQTPKHLITATGQRVTLRCSPRSGDLSVYWYQQSLDQGLQFLIQYYNGEERAKGNILERFSAQQFPDLHSELNLSSLELGDSALYFCASSAGDGYEQYFGPGTRLTVT.

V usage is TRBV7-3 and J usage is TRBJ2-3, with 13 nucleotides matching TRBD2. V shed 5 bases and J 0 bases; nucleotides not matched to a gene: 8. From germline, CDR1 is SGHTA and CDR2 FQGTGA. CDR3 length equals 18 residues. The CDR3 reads CASSQLAGGPLSTDTQYF. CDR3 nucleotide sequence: TGTGCCAGCAGCCAACTAGCGGGGGGGCCTTTGAGCACAGATACGCAGTATTTT. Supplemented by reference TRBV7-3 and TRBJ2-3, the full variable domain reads GAGVSQTPSNKVTEKGKYVELRCDPISGHTALYWYRQSLGQGPEFLIYFQGTGAADDSGLPNDRFFAVRPEGSVSTLKIQRTERGDSAVYLCASSQLAGGPLSTDTQYFGPGTRLTVL.

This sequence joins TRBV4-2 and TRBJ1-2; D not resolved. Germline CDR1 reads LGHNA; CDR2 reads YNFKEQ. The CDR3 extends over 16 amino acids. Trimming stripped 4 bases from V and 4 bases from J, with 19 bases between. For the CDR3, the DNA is TGTGCCAGCAGCCCCCGTCCCCAAACAGTCGGCTATGGCTACACCTTC. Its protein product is CASSPRPQTVGYGYTF.

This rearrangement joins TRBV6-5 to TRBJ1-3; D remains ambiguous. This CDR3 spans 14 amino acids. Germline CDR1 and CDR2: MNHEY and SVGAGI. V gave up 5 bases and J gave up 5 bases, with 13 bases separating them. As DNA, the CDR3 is TGTGCCAGCAGTACCCCTCTGGCCAGAAACACCATATATTTT. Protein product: CASSTPLARNTIYF.